These 16 T cell receptor beta chains originate from one sample sequenced in a study of blood T cell repertoires in COVID-19. Sequencing was performed with immunoSEQ multiplex PCR; in TCRdb, only in-frame clones are kept and a portion is missing. Here the sample spans more than 95,000 clones, less than 90% being singletons. Material for sequencing was peripheral blood. The receptors derive from a human donor in a cohort sampled during active COVID-19.

The CDR3 loop reads CASSRDRVTGELFF. The CDR3 region has the DNA TGTGCCAGCAGCAGGGACAGGGTGACCGGGGAGCTGTTTTTT. The gene calls are TRBV4-2 and TRBJ2-2, with 9 nucleotides matching TRBD1. The CDR3 spans 14 residues. Germline assignment: CDR1 LGHNA and CDR2 YNFKEQ. V shed 5 bases and J 5 bases; nucleotides not matched to a gene: 3.

The CDR3 spells CASSHPTSGGAETQYF. CDR3 nucleotides: TGTGCCAGCAGCCACCCCACTAGCGGGGGCGCAGAGACCCAGTACTTC. The chain recombines TRBV5-4 with TRBJ2-5; TRBD2 aligns across 11 bases. The J segment lost 4 bases and the V segment lost 4 bases, leaving 9 bases of the junction unmatched. There are 16 residues in the CDR3. In germline, CDR1 is SGHNT, CDR2 YYREEE (reference sequence).

The rearrangement links TRBV15 to TRBJ1-3; no definite D call. The V and J ends lost 4 bases and 0 bases respectively, with 10 bases between them. CDR1 and CDR2 (germline): LNHNV, YYDKDF (reference sequence). This CDR3 has 15 amino acids. For the CDR3, the DNA is TGTGCCACCAGCACACGACAATCCTCTGGAAACACCATATATTTT. It specifies CATSTRQSSGNTIYF.

This clone was recorded only once. The gene calls are TRBV6-5 and TRBJ1-1; 7 bases are shared with TRBD1. The germline V gene encodes CDR1 MNHEY and CDR2 SVGAGI. CDR3 size: 15 residues. Trimming at V came to 4 bases and at J to 5 bases, leaving 10 bases not matched to a gene. CDR3 in amino acids: CASSSLTGRITEAFF. DNA for the CDR3: TGTGCCAGCAGTTCCCTGACAGGGAGGATAACTGAAGCTTTCTTT.

In its sample, this clone was seen once. The chain links TRBV30 to TRBJ1-6; D not resolved. This CDR3 contains 16 residues. Germline V gene lookup returns CDR1 GTSNPN and CDR2 SVGIG (reference sequence). Trimming removed 0 bases from V and 0 bases from J, with 9 bases in between. CDR3 in DNA: TGTGCCTGGAGTGTCCATGGGAGCTCCTATAATTCACCCCTCCACTTT. Protein: CAWSVHGSSYNSPLHF. Complete variable domain (other parts from reference TRBV30 and TRBJ1-6): SQTIHQWPATLVQPVGSPLSLECTVEGTSNPNLYWYRQAAGRGLQLLFYSVGIGQISSEVPQNLSASRPQDRQFILSSKKLLLSDSGFYLCAWSVHGSSYNSPLHFGNGTRLTVT.

This chain connects TRBV2 to TRBJ2-2; D uncertain. The CDR3 is 13 residues long. CDR1 SNHLY and CDR2 FYNNEI come from the germline V gene. Trimming took 4 bases from V and 6 from J, leaving 9 bases between them. The CDR3 region is CASSVTPSGELFF. Written as DNA, the CDR3 is TGTGCCAGCAGTGTGACACCGTCCGGGGAGCTGTTTTTT.

This sequence joins TRBV10-3 and TRBJ2-3; 7 bases map to TRBD1. This CDR3 has 15 amino acids. Germline CDR1 and CDR2: ENHRY and SYGVKD. V was pared by 7 bases and J by 5 bases, with 12 bases of the junction left unmatched. In nucleotides, the CDR3 is TGTGCCATCACCCCCAGGGGGAGACAAGGAGATACGCAGTATTTT. Translated: CAITPRGRQGDTQYF.

The chain uses TRBV27 and TRBJ2-1; D is perhaps TRBD2 (5 bases). V dropped 2 bases and J dropped 4 bases, with 9 bases sitting between them. Germline V gene lookup returns CDR1 MNHEY and CDR2 SMNVEV (reference sequence). This CDR3 spans 14 amino acids. The CDR3 region is CASSLTTGYNEQFF. The DNA of the CDR3 is TGTGCCAGCAGTTTAACAACGGGGTACAATGAGCAGTTCTTC.

This clone has only a few counts. Other DNA sequences in the sample encode the same CDR3. CDR3 in amino acids: CASSLPRTTSYEQYF. The CDR3 DNA reads TGTGCCAGCAGTTTGCCGAGGACAACATCCTACGAGCAGTACTTC. The rearrangement joins TRBV28 to TRBJ2-7; D might be TRBD1 (5 bases). This CDR3 comprises 15 residues. Trimming shortened V by 3 bases and J by 1 base, and 13 bases separated the two germline ends. The germline V gene encodes CDR1 MDHEN and CDR2 SYDVKM.

The genes are TRBV5-1 and TRBJ1-1; D not certain. V lost 4 bases to trimming and J lost 3 bases, with 13 bases between them. The CDR3 covers 14 residues. CDR1 is SGHRS and CDR2 is YFSETQ in the germline V gene. The CDR3, as DNA: TGCGCCAGCAGCCCCGGGGATTCCTACACTGAAGCTTTCTTT. This sequence encodes CASSPGDSYTEAFF.

V is TRBV10-3 and J is TRBJ1-5; D is unresolved. From germline, CDR1 is ENHRY and CDR2 SYGVKD. This CDR3 has 14 residues. Trimming stripped 2 bases from V and 0 bases from J, with 5 bases between. The CDR3 DNA reads as TGTGCCATCAGTGAGACACGTAGCAATCAGCCCCAGCATTTT. Its protein is CAISETRSNQPQHF.

This chain joins TRBV5-1 and TRBJ1-3, with D uncertain. V shed 0 bases and J shed 2 bases, with 6 bases lying between them. The CDR3 has 14 residues. Germline V gene sequence: CDR1 SGHRS, CDR2 YFSETQ. In nucleotides, the CDR3 is TGCGCCAGCAGCTTGGGGGAGACTGGAAACACCATATATTTT. Its translation: CASSLGETGNTIYF.

Remarks on this clone: Additional DNA sequences in this sample encode the identical CDR3. The V gene is TRBV19, the J gene TRBJ1-5; 7 nucleotides align to TRBD1. V lost 2 bases, J lost 2 bases, and 3 bases stayed unmatched. This CDR3 has 15 amino acids. Per germline, CDR1 LNHDA and CDR2 SQIVND (reference sequence). Here the CDR3 DNA reads TGTGCCAGTAGTATACGGGGGACAGGCAATCAGCCCCAGCATTTT. This gives the protein CASSIRGTGNQPQHF.

There are a few counts of this clone. The chain combines TRBV7-9 with TRBJ1-5; 7 positions match TRBD1. The V segment lost 1 base and the J segment 9 bases; nucleotides outside the gene matches: 9. The CDR3 consists of 15 residues. The V gene's germline CDR1 is SEHNR and CDR2 FQNEAQ (reference sequence). CDR3 protein: CASSLGGRGDRPQHF. CDR3 sequence (DNA): TGTGCCAGCAGCTTAGGTGGCAGGGGGGACCGGCCCCAGCATTTT.

This clone was detected only once. The chain is built from TRBV28 and TRBJ1-5, with D maybe TRBD1 (5 bases). The ends were cut back, 7 bases at V and 7 bases at J, with 20 bases in the middle. The CDR3 covers 15 residues. Germline V lookup: CDR1 MDHEN, CDR2 SYDVKM. CDR3 region: CASTPPSGSGQPQHF. In DNA form, the CDR3 reads TGTGCCAGCACCCCCCCCTCAGGGTCAGGACAGCCCCAGCATTTT.

This CDR3 reads CASTGGGAFTDTQYF. The DNA of the CDR3 is TGTGCCAGCACCGGCGGGGGGGCCTTCACAGATACGCAGTATTTT. The rearrangement uses TRBV6-5 and TRBJ2-3, with 9 bases fitting TRBD2. Germline-derived CDR1 and CDR2 are MNHEY and SVGAGI. The CDR3 is 15 amino acids. After removal of 7 bases from V and 2 bases from J, the junction contained 7 bases not matched to a gene.